Each of the 24 T cell receptor beta chains below was sequenced from the same sample in a study of shared clonotypes between healthy human individuals. Naive CD8 cells were CD45RO-negative, positively selected for CCR7, excluding terminally differentiated effector memory CD45RA+ cells. Profiling relied on immunoSEQ multiplex PCR, and the TCRdb table lists in-frame clones only, not all of them. In the table there are about 2.1 million clones, over 85% of which are singletons. What was sequenced was naive CD8+ T cells from PBMCs. The receptors were sampled from a man between 18 and 29 years old in good health. Some clones in this sample may be carry-over from other donors' samples.

This chain connects TRBV27 to TRBJ2-6; 7 positions match TRBD1. This CDR3 has 15 amino acids. Germline loops: CDR1 MNHEY, CDR2 SMNVEV (reference sequence). The junction had 4 bases not matched to a gene; V was cut back by 6 bases and J by 2 bases. The CDR3 DNA sequence: TGTGCCAGCAGACAGGGGACAGCTGGGGCCAACGTCCTGACTTTC. Encoded protein: CASRQGTAGANVLTF.

The chain is built from TRBV4-1 and TRBJ2-7, with 8 bases identical to TRBD2. Per germline, CDR1 MGHRA and CDR2 YSYEKL. This CDR3 is 16 amino acids long. Trimming removed 0 bases from V and 3 bases from J; junction bases left unmatched: 7. CDR3 in DNA: TGCGCCAGCAGCCAAGATCTTGGGAGCGGGAGCTACGAGCAGTACTTC. Translating gives CASSQDLGSGSYEQYF.

This sequence joins TRBV28 and TRBJ1-1, with D perhaps matching TRBD1 (5 bases). V lost 2 bases, J lost 0 bases, and 10 bases lay in between. The V gene's germline CDR1 is MDHEN and CDR2 SYDVKM. There are 15 residues in the CDR3. CDR3 sequence (DNA): TGTGCCAGCAGTTTAACTCCCAGGGTGAACACTGAAGCTTTCTTT. Its protein product is CASSLTPRVNTEAFF.

The CDR3 bases are TGTGCCAGCAGTAGGGGCCTTACCTACGAGCAGTACTTC. It is translated as CASSRGLTYEQYF. The V gene is TRBV27, the J gene TRBJ2-7, with D possibly TRBD1 on 5 matching bases. The V end was cut by 5 bases, the J end by 2 bases, with 10 bases between. The V gene's germline CDR1 is MNHEY and CDR2 SMNVEV (reference sequence). The CDR3 totals 13 residues.

The chain links TRBV29-1 to TRBJ2-7; 11 bases align to TRBD1. J was trimmed by 5 bases and V by 7 bases; bases with no gene match: 10. This CDR3 is built from 14 residues. From germline, CDR1 is SQVTM and CDR2 ANQGSEA. The chain's CDR3 is CSAHGQGAPHEQYF. The DNA for the CDR3 is TGCAGCGCCCATGGACAGGGGGCGCCCCACGAGCAGTACTTC.

This clone has only one observation. The chain recombines TRBV29-1 with TRBJ2-5; 7 bases align to TRBD2. Germline V CDR1 and CDR2: SQVTM, ANQGSEA. Trimming removed 2 bases from V and 4 bases from J; junction bases left unmatched: 13. The CDR3 is made up of 16 amino acids. CDR3 DNA sequence: TGCAGCGTTGAAATTAGGGGAGGGGTCGCGGCAGAGACCCAGTACTTC. Protein product: CSVEIRGGVAAETQYF.

The rearrangement links TRBV19 to TRBJ2-7, with unresolved D. V was pared by 1 base and J by 4 bases, with 14 bases between. CDR3 length: 15 residues. CDR1 is LNHDA and CDR2 is SQIVND in the germline V gene (reference sequence). CDR3 sequence: CASSIVPGPQYEQYF. CDR3 in DNA: TGTGCCAGTAGTATAGTGCCCGGACCCCAATACGAGCAGTACTTC.

This clone was detected once. J is TRBJ2-7 and V is TRBV28, with 8 bases matching TRBD1. CDR3 length: 17 amino acids. V lost 3 bases to trimming and J lost 2 bases; unmatched junction nucleotides: 12. CDR1 and CDR2 from the germline V gene are MDHEN and SYDVKM. The CDR3 protein is CASSFHVVGTGPYEQYF. In DNA form, the CDR3 reads TGTGCCAGCAGTTTCCACGTAGTAGGGACAGGCCCCTACGAGCAGTACTTC.

This clone was seen just once. The DNA for the CDR3 is TGTGCCAGCAACCCAAGCCTGAGGGAGGGCCAGATAGAAGAGACCCAGTACTTC. It yields the protein CASNPSLREGQIEETQYF. The chain carries TRBV7-2 and TRBJ2-5; TRBD2 matches 7 bases. CDR1 and CDR2 (germline): SGHTA, FQGNSA. The CDR3 runs 18 residues. J lost 3 bases, V lost 7 bases, and 20 bases had no gene match.

V is TRBV9 and J is TRBJ2-1; 11 bases are a match to TRBD2. In germline, CDR1 is SGDLS, CDR2 YYNGEE. Germline trimming cut 3 bases from V and 2 bases from J; bases unmatched to any gene: 10. The CDR3 consists of 18 residues. CDR3 DNA: TGTGCCAGCAGCGAGGATAGTCTAGCGGGAGGCGCCTACAATGAGCAGTTCTTC. It is translated as CASSEDSLAGGAYNEQFF. Variable domain in full (rest from reference TRBV9 and TRBJ2-1): DSGVTQTPKHLITATGQRVTLRCSPRSGDLSVYWYQQSLDQGLQFLIQYYNGEERAKGNILERFSAQQFPDLHSELNLSSLELGDSALYFCASSEDSLAGGAYNEQFFGPGTRLTVL.

The chain employs TRBV4-3 and TRBJ2-3; 9 nucleotides match TRBD2. The CDR3 runs to 16 residues. CDR1 and CDR2 from the germline V gene are LGHNA and YSLEER. Trimming removed 0 bases from V and 4 bases from J; junction bases left unmatched: 5. The CDR3 protein is CASSQDRGRASDTQYF. CDR3 DNA sequence: TGCGCCAGCAGCCAAGATCGCGGGAGGGCTTCAGATACGCAGTATTTT.

Turning to this clone: The same CDR3 also results from other DNA sequences found in this sample. J is TRBJ2-1 and V is TRBV9, with D hard to call. Trimming shortened V by 0 bases and J by 6 bases, and 7 bases separated the two germline ends. CDR3 size: 13 residues. Germline CDR1 and CDR2: SGDLS and YYNGEE. CDR3 DNA sequence: TGTGCCAGCAGCGTAGGGGTTTCCAATGAGCAGTTCTTC. This encodes CASSVGVSNEQFF.

The chain carries TRBV4-1 and TRBJ2-5, with 11 bases fitting TRBD2. Germline CDR1 is MGHRA and CDR2 is YSYEKL. V lost 5 bases to trimming and J lost 2 bases; unmatched junction nucleotides: 4. The CDR3 has 15 amino acids. This CDR3 reads CASSATSGVQETQYF. CDR3 bases: TGCGCCAGCAGCGCGACTAGCGGGGTTCAAGAGACCCAGTACTTC.

The genes are TRBV7-6 and TRBJ2-1, with 8 nucleotides matching TRBD2. Germline-derived CDR1 and CDR2 are SGHVS and FNYEAQ. Unmatched junction bases numbered 10, after V lost 5 bases and J lost 4 bases. This CDR3 region has 16 residues. For the CDR3, the DNA is TGTGCCAGCAGCCCCGGGCTTGGCGGGAGGTACAATGAGCAGTTCTTC. This gives the protein CASSPGLGGRYNEQFF.

The V gene is TRBV28, the J gene TRBJ1-2; D remains unclear. The CDR3 totals 15 residues. Germline V lookup: CDR1 MDHEN, CDR2 SYDVKM. V shed 3 bases and J shed 4 bases, with 15 bases lying between them. CDR3 sequence reads: CASSLRGYNFYGYTF. Here the CDR3 DNA reads TGTGCCAGCAGTTTGCGGGGATACAATTTCTATGGCTACACCTTC.

The chain recombines TRBV30 with TRBJ2-1, with 11 bases identical to TRBD2. Germline trimming cut 2 bases from V and 4 bases from J; bases unmatched to any gene: 10. Germline assignment: CDR1 GTSNPN and CDR2 SVGIG (reference sequence). The CDR3 extends over 17 amino acids. DNA of the CDR3: TGTGCCTGGAGTTTCTTTCTGACTAGCGGGGAATACAATGAGCAGTTCTTC. It yields the protein CAWSFFLTSGEYNEQFF.

This rearrangement joins TRBV4-2 to TRBJ2-6, with 8 bases matching TRBD1. Trimming took 3 bases from V and 0 from J; bases not matched to a gene: 1. There are 16 residues in the CDR3. Per germline, CDR1 LGHNA and CDR2 YNFKEQ. The DNA of the CDR3 is TGTGCCAGCAGCCACGACAGGGGCTCTGGGGCCAACGTCCTGACTTTC. Translated: CASSHDRGSGANVLTF.

The chain employs TRBV29-1 and TRBJ2-3, with D tentatively TRBD1 or TRBD2 (6 bases each). The V end was cut by 7 bases, the J end by 4 bases, with 18 bases between. Germline V gene data show CDR1 as SQVTM and CDR2 as ANQGSEA. CDR3 length: 14 amino acids. The CDR3 coding sequence is TGCAGCGCTGTGGGGGGCCCCCTTGCAGATACGCAGTATTTT. Its translation: CSAVGGPLADTQYF.

The CDR3 DNA follows: TGCGCCAGCAGCTCCGGGACAGGACAATCCTACGAGCAGTACTTC. Translating gives CASSSGTGQSYEQYF. The chain combines TRBV5-1 with TRBJ2-7; 8 bases align to TRBD1. In germline, CDR1 is SGHRS, CDR2 YFSETQ. The CDR3 spans 15 residues. V shed 3 bases, J shed 1 base, and the junction held 6 bases outside the gene matches.

The J gene is TRBJ2-1, the V gene TRBV10-3, with 10 bases identical to TRBD2. J lost 3 bases, V lost 6 bases, and 8 bases had no gene match. This CDR3 spans 16 amino acids. CDR1 is ENHRY, CDR2 SYGVKD, per germline. The chain's CDR3 is CAISQPGTSDYNEQFF. The CDR3 DNA sequence: TGTGCCATCAGCCAACCCGGGACTAGCGACTACAATGAGCAGTTCTTC.

The V gene is TRBV18, the J gene TRBJ2-1; no definite D call. Trimming shortened V by 6 bases and J by 0 bases, and 12 bases separated the two germline ends. Germline loops: CDR1 KGHSH, CDR2 LQKENI. This CDR3 is 15 amino acids long. The CDR3 region is CASSLGTPSYNEQFF. The CDR3, as DNA: TGTGCCAGCTCCCTTGGTACTCCCTCCTACAATGAGCAGTTCTTC.

The chain joins TRBV6-5 to TRBJ2-2; D might be TRBD2 (5 bases). The CDR3 consists of 14 residues. The V gene lost 2 bases and the J gene lost 3 bases, with 7 bases spanning the gap. Germline CDR1 and CDR2: MNHEY and SVGAGI. The CDR3 nucleotides are TGTGCCAGCAGTTACCCGGACTACACCGGGGAGCTGTTTTTT. This translates into CASSYPDYTGELFF.

V and J are TRBV7-2 and TRBJ2-7; 8 positions match TRBD2. The junction had 6 bases not matched to a gene; V was cut back by 0 bases and J by 5 bases. This CDR3 has 15 amino acids. Germline V gene data show CDR1 as SGHTA and CDR2 as FQGNSA. CDR3: CASSLAAGGRDEQYF. CDR3 coding DNA: TGTGCCAGCAGCTTAGCGGCGGGAGGACGGGACGAGCAGTACTTC. Full variable domain (outside the CDR3, taken from reference TRBV7-2 and TRBJ2-7): GAGVSQSPSNKVTEKGKDVELRCDPISGHTALYWYRQSLGQGLEFLIYFQGNSAPDKSGLPSDRFSAERTGGSVSTLTIQRTQQEDSAVYLCASSLAAGGRDEQYFGPGTRLTVT.

The chain recombines TRBV29-1 with TRBJ2-6; 11 bases match TRBD1. Germline V CDR1 and CDR2: SQVTM, ANQGSEA. CDR3 length equals 17 residues. V shed 1 base and J 0 bases; nucleotides not matched to a gene: 2. CDR3 in amino acids: CSVEGGTGGSGANVLTF. The DNA of the CDR3 is TGCAGCGTTGAAGGTGGGACAGGGGGCTCTGGGGCCAACGTCCTGACTTTC.